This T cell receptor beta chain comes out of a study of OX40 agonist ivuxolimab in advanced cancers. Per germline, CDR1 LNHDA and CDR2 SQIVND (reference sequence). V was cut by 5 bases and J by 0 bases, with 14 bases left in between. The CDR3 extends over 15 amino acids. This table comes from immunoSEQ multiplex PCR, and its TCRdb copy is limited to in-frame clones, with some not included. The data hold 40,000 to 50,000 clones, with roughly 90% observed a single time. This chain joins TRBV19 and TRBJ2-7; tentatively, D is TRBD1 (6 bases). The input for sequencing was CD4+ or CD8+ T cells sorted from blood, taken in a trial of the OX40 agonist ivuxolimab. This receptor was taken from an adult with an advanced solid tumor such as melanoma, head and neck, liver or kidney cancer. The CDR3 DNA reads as TGTGCCAGTAGTGCCACAGGGTTTGGCTCCTACGAGCAGTACTTC. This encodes CASSATGFGSYEQYF. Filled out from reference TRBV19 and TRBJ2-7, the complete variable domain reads DGGITQSPKYLFRKEGQNVTLSCEQNLNHDAMYWYRQDPGQGLRLIYYSQIVNDFQKGDIAEGYSVSREKKESFPLTVTSAQKNPTAFYLCASSATGFGSYEQYFGPGTRLTVT.